The 15 T cell receptor beta chains in this list originate from one sample, sequenced in a study of control samples from healthy donors and cancer patients. Assay: immunoSEQ multiplex PCR; the TCRdb copy retains only in-frame clones and omits some. Of some 82,000 clones in the sample, 80% to 90% are singletons; the top ten hold roughly 10%. Sequenced sample: PBMCs. Receptors originate from a man aged 60 to 69 with head and neck cancer.

The V call is TRBV4-1, the J call TRBJ1-5, with D unresolved. V was shortened by 6 bases and J by 2 bases, with 17 bases between the two germline ends. CDR1 is MGHRA and CDR2 is YSYEKL in the germline V gene. This CDR3 spans 16 amino acids. Written as DNA, the CDR3 is TGCGCCAGCAGTCACCACGGCCGCCTGGGCAATCAGCCCCAGCATTTT. It yields the protein CASSHHGRLGNQPQHF.

This clone was detected once. The rearrangement links TRBV10-1 to TRBJ2-1; D is possibly TRBD1 (5 bases). Deletions cut 5 bases from V and 6 bases from J, with 17 bases between. CDR1 and CDR2 from the germline V gene are WNHNN and SYGVQD (reference sequence). The CDR3 contains 15 residues. In DNA form, the CDR3 reads TGCGCCAGCAGTAAAAGGGGCGGTCTGCCCAATGAGCAGTTCTTC. It translates to CASSKRGGLPNEQFF.

V usage is TRBV7-9 and J usage is TRBJ2-1, with 8 bases aligning to TRBD1. Germline values: CDR1 SEHNR, CDR2 FQNEAQ (reference sequence). V was pared by 1 base and J by 8 bases, with 7 bases of the junction left unmatched. The CDR3 sequence is 15 residues long. The CDR3 DNA sequence: TGTGCCAGCAGCTTAGGGGACAGGTCGTTCGATGAGCAGTTCTTC. Protein: CASSLGDRSFDEQFF. Together with reference TRBV7-9 and TRBJ2-1, the CDR3 gives the full variable domain: DTGVSQNPRHKITKRGQNVTFRCDPISEHNRLYWYRQTLGQGPEFLTYFQNEAQLEKSRLLSDRFSAERPKGSFSTLEIQRTEQGDSAMYLCASSLGDRSFDEQFFGPGTRLTVL.

The CDR3 is CASSYSGRRNTEAFF. The CDR3 DNA sequence: TGTGCCAGCAGTTACTCCGGACGGCGGAACACTGAAGCTTTCTTT. This chain uses TRBV6-2 or TRBV6-3 with TRBJ1-1; D is undetermined. The CDR3 contains 15 residues. V lost 0 bases and J lost 1, with 9 bases in between. The germline CDR1 and CDR2 sequences are MNHEY and SVGEGT.

V gene TRBV7-6 combines with J gene TRBJ2-7; D remains unclear. Germline CDR1 SGHVS, CDR2 FNYEAQ. Deletions cut 5 bases from V and 2 bases from J, with 13 bases between. The CDR3 is made up of 14 amino acids. The CDR3 is CASSVISGAYEQYF. CDR3 nucleotide sequence: TGTGCCAGCAGCGTGATAAGTGGGGCCTACGAGCAGTACTTC.

The CDR3 DNA is TGTGCCAGCAGTTTAGGCGGGGCAGGCCCCCGCTATGGCTACACCTTC. The encoded protein is CASSLGGAGPRYGYTF. The chain employs TRBV28 and TRBJ1-2; possibly TRBD1 for D (5 bases). Germline assignment: CDR1 MDHEN and CDR2 SYDVKM. The V gene lost 2 bases and the J gene lost 4 bases, with 17 bases spanning the gap. The CDR3 extends over 16 amino acids.

This chain's CDR3 is CASSYSWERAYEQYF. CDR3 in DNA: TGTGCCAGCAGTTACAGTTGGGAGAGGGCCTACGAGCAGTACTTC. The chain links TRBV6-5 to TRBJ2-7, with a possible D match to TRBD2 (5 bases). The CDR3 runs to 15 residues. The germline CDR1 and CDR2 sequences are MNHEY and SVGAGI. Trimming shortened V by 2 bases and J by 2 bases, and 13 bases separated the two germline ends.

This clone was seen once. V gene TRBV5-4 combines with J gene TRBJ2-3, with 9 bases lining up with TRBD1. CDR1 and CDR2 (germline): SGHNT, YYREEE (reference sequence). The CDR3 length is 16 residues. With 4 bases clipped from V and 4 bases from J, the junction kept 10 bases outside the gene matches. In nucleotides, the CDR3 is TGTGCCAGCAGCCCAAGAGGGACAGGGAGTGCAGATACGCAGTATTTT. This codes for CASSPRGTGSADTQYF.

This rearrangement joins TRBV15 to TRBJ1-6, with D perhaps TRBD1 (5 bases). This CDR3 comprises 15 residues. Germline values: CDR1 LNHNV, CDR2 YYDKDF (reference sequence). V lost 9 bases and J 6 bases, leaving 18 bases between the germline ends. CDR3 sequence: CATAPQGELNSPLHF. The CDR3 DNA follows: TGTGCCACGGCCCCGCAGGGAGAACTTAATTCACCCCTCCACTTT.

V gene TRBV27 combines with J gene TRBJ2-1; 11 bases agree with TRBD2. V trimming: 4 bases; J trimming: 6 bases; junction bases outside the gene matches: 5. The CDR3 runs to 15 residues. Germline CDR1 MNHEY, CDR2 SMNVEV (reference sequence). CDR3 protein: CASSSPGLAANEQFF. The CDR3 DNA is TGTGCCAGCAGTTCCCCGGGACTAGCGGCCAATGAGCAGTTCTTC.

The V call is TRBV4-2, the J call TRBJ2-4; 10 nucleotides match TRBD2. Germline values: CDR1 LGHNA, CDR2 YNFKEQ. The V and J ends lost 0 bases and 1 base, in that order; junction bases with no gene match: 6. The CDR3 sequence is 18 residues long. CDR3 sequence (DNA): TGTGCCAGCAGCCAAGATTCTAGCGGGAGTTTGGCCAAAAACATTCAGTACTTC. Amino acids: CASSQDSSGSLAKNIQYF.

The rearrangement uses TRBV25-1 and TRBJ2-2; D unresolved. V dropped 5 bases and J dropped 4 bases, with 8 bases sitting between them. Looked up from germline, CDR1 is MGHDK and CDR2 is SYGVNS. The CDR3 is 13 residues long. CDR3 residues: CASSFFGTGELFF. CDR3 sequence (DNA): TGTGCCAGCAGTTTCTTTGGCACCGGGGAGCTGTTTTTT.

V gene TRBV19 combines with J gene TRBJ1-3, with D possibly matching TRBD1 (5 bases). There are 14 residues in the CDR3. Deletions cut 7 bases from V and 2 bases from J, with 12 bases between. Germline values: CDR1 LNHDA, CDR2 SQIVND (reference sequence). CDR3 DNA: TGTGCCAGTACTACCGGGACTACTGGAAACACCATATATTTT. Protein sequence: CASTTGTTGNTIYF.

This chain uses TRBV11-3 with TRBJ2-5; D not certain. The CDR3 contains 13 residues. Trimming pared 1 base from V and 6 bases from J, leaving 9 bases between. Germline CDR1 and CDR2: SGHNT and YENEEA. The CDR3: CASSLGGRQTQYF. The CDR3 region has the DNA TGTGCCAGCAGCTTAGGAGGCAGGCAGACCCAGTACTTC.

As regards this clone: A junction end diverges from the germline sequence, so it may reflect a read error. In nucleotides, the CDR3 is TGTGCCGGCAGCGCCCGGACTAGGGCCGGGGAGCTGTTTTTT. Its translation is CAGSARTRAGELFF. The J gene is TRBJ2-2, the V gene TRBV4-2; TRBD2 aligns across 7 bases. The CDR3 is 14 residues long. CDR1 is LGHNA, CDR2 YNFKEQ, per germline.